This is a list of T cell receptor beta chains from one sample in a study of blood T cell repertoires in COVID-19. Here immunoSEQ multiplex PCR was the method, and the copy in TCRdb shows in-frame clones only, minus some. Counted here are fewer than 250,000 clones, 88% occurring once; the ten biggest clones make up under 2%. Material: peripheral blood. The source is a man between 65 and 85 years old with acute or convalescent COVID-19. Both conserved end residues are part of each CDR3. Fields, in order: CDR3 DNA, CDR3 protein, CDR3 length, clone size, J gene, V gene, D gene. D genes are given only for firm matches. Clone size appears in some rows only: once, few, many, or a class for an expanded clone.

CDR3 DNA: TGTGCCAGCAGCCAAGTAATCGAGACCCAGTACTTC
CDR3 protein: CASSQVIETQYF
CDR3 length: 12
clone size: few
J gene: TRBJ2-5
V gene: TRBV3-1/TRBV3-2
D gene: NA

CDR3 DNA: TGCGCCAGCAGCTCCCTAGCGGGAGGGCCCAACGAGCAGTACTTC
CDR3 protein: CASSSLAGGPNEQYF
CDR3 length: 15
clone size: NA
J gene: TRBJ2-7
V gene: TRBV5-1
D gene: TRBD2

CDR3 DNA: TGTGCCAGCAGTGTCGGGAGGTCCTACAATGAGCAGTTCTTC
CDR3 protein: CASSVGRSYNEQFF
CDR3 length: 14
clone size: NA
J gene: TRBJ2-1
V gene: TRBV28
D gene: TRBD2

CDR3 DNA: TGCGCCAGCAGCTTGGGGTCTAGCGGGATCTACGAGCAGTACTTC
CDR3 protein: CASSLGSSGIYEQYF
CDR3 length: 15
clone size: few
J gene: TRBJ2-7
V gene: TRBV5-1
D gene: TRBD2

CDR3 DNA: TGTGCCAGCAGCTTAGCTGGACTAGCGGCAACTTTGGGCAATGAGCAGTTCTTC
CDR3 protein: CASSLAGLAATLGNEQFF
CDR3 length: 18
clone size: once
J gene: TRBJ2-1
V gene: TRBV7-2
D gene: TRBD2

CDR3 DNA: TGTGCCAGCAGCTTACGAGAGAATGAGCAGTTCTTC
CDR3 protein: CASSLRENEQFF
CDR3 length: 12
clone size: NA
J gene: TRBJ2-1
V gene: TRBV7-9
D gene: NA

CDR3 DNA: TGTGCCAGCAGCCCACGGGACTACAATGAGCAGTTCTTC
CDR3 protein: CASSPRDYNEQFF
CDR3 length: 13
clone size: NA
J gene: TRBJ2-1
V gene: TRBV7-9
D gene: NA

CDR3 DNA: TGTGCCAGCAGTAGCGGGAGAAGTGAATACAATGAGCAGTTCTTC
CDR3 protein: CASSSGRSEYNEQFF
CDR3 length: 15
clone size: once
J gene: TRBJ2-1
V gene: TRBV6-5
D gene: TRBD2

CDR3 DNA: TGTGCCAGCTCACTCGAGCTAGAGGATACGCAGTATTTT
CDR3 protein: CASSLELEDTQYF
CDR3 length: 13
clone size: NA
J gene: TRBJ2-3
V gene: TRBV18
D gene: NA

CDR3 DNA: TGTGCCAGCAGAGGTAGGGGCGGGAACACTGAAGCTTTCTTT
CDR3 protein: CASRGRGGNTEAFF
CDR3 length: 14
clone size: NA
J gene: TRBJ1-1
V gene: TRBV25-1
D gene: NA

CDR3 DNA: TGCGCCAGCAGCCAAGAAAGGGGAAGAAACTATGGCTACACCTTC
CDR3 protein: CASSQERGRNYGYTF
CDR3 length: 15
clone size: few
J gene: TRBJ1-2
V gene: TRBV4-3
D gene: NA

CDR3 DNA: TGTGCCAGCTCACCAAGGTCGACTAGCGGGAGTGGAGAGACCCAGTACTTC
CDR3 protein: CASSPRSTSGSGETQYF
CDR3 length: 17
clone size: NA
J gene: TRBJ2-5
V gene: TRBV18
D gene: TRBD2

CDR3 DNA: TGTGCCAGCAGTCTACAGGGGGCGGCCTTCCTTCTCCACTTT
CDR3 protein: CASSLQGAAFLLHF
CDR3 length: 14
clone size: NA
J gene: TRBJ1-6
V gene: TRBV28
D gene: TRBD1

CDR3 DNA: TGTGCCAGTAGGCCCCTAGCGGGTAGACCGACAGATACGCAGTATTTT
CDR3 protein: CASRPLAGRPTDTQYF
CDR3 length: 16
clone size: NA
J gene: TRBJ2-3
V gene: TRBV19
D gene: TRBD2

CDR3 DNA: TGTGCCAGCAGCCAACTCGGGTTGGAGCAGTACTTC
CDR3 protein: CASSQLGLEQYF
CDR3 length: 12
clone size: NA
J gene: TRBJ2-7
V gene: TRBV3-1/TRBV3-2
D gene: NA

CDR3 DNA: TGTGCCAGTACTTTGCTAGCGGGAGAAGGGGAGCTGTTTTTT
CDR3 protein: CASTLLAGEGELFF
CDR3 length: 14
clone size: NA
J gene: TRBJ2-2
V gene: TRBV19
D gene: TRBD2

CDR3 DNA: TGTGCCTGGAGCGGGACACCCAAAAAAAACATTCAGTACTTC
CDR3 protein: CAWSGTPKKNIQYF
CDR3 length: 14
clone size: NA
J gene: TRBJ2-4
V gene: TRBV30
D gene: NA

CDR3 DNA: TGTGCCATCACCGGGACAGGCGGGGACTATGGCTACACCTTC
CDR3 protein: CAITGTGGDYGYTF
CDR3 length: 14
clone size: NA
J gene: TRBJ1-2
V gene: TRBV10-3
D gene: TRBD1

CDR3 DNA: TGTGCCAGCAGCGGGCCGGGACAGGGATACTACGAGCAGTACTTC
CDR3 protein: CASSGPGQGYYEQYF
CDR3 length: 15
clone size: NA
J gene: TRBJ2-7
V gene: TRBV7-2
D gene: TRBD1

CDR3 DNA: TGTGCCAGCAGCACCGCGTCGACTAGCGGAAGAGATACGCAGTATTTT
CDR3 protein: CASSTASTSGRDTQYF
CDR3 length: 16
clone size: NA
J gene: TRBJ2-3
V gene: TRBV28
D gene: TRBD2

CDR3 DNA: TGTGCCAGCAAGCGCCCGGGGACTAGCGGGACTAATGAGCAGTTCTTC
CDR3 protein: CASKRPGTSGTNEQFF
CDR3 length: 16
clone size: NA
J gene: TRBJ2-1
V gene: TRBV27
D gene: TRBD2

CDR3 DNA: TGTGCCAGCAGTGGAAGGGGACGACTAGCGGGAGTAGGTGAGCAGTTCTTC
CDR3 protein: CASSGRGRLAGVGEQFF
CDR3 length: 17
clone size: NA
J gene: TRBJ2-1
V gene: TRBV27
D gene: TRBD2

CDR3 DNA: TGTGCCAGCAGCGTCATGACTAGCCCGAACACCGGGGAGCTGTTTTTT
CDR3 protein: CASSVMTSPNTGELFF
CDR3 length: 16
clone size: NA
J gene: TRBJ2-2
V gene: TRBV9
D gene: TRBD2

CDR3 DNA: TGCGCCAGCAGCTTGAGCGGGGGAAGTCAGCCCCAGCATTTT
CDR3 protein: CASSLSGGSQPQHF
CDR3 length: 14
clone size: NA
J gene: TRBJ1-5
V gene: TRBV5-1
D gene: NA

CDR3 DNA: TGTGCCAGCAGCCCGAGCTTCGGGAGAATGGACAATGAGCAGTTCTTC
CDR3 protein: CASSPSFGRMDNEQFF
CDR3 length: 16
clone size: NA
J gene: TRBJ2-1
V gene: TRBV7-8
D gene: NA

CDR3 DNA: TGTGCCATCAAGGGGCAGGGAAGCTACACCTTC
CDR3 protein: CAIKGQGSYTF
CDR3 length: 11
clone size: NA
J gene: TRBJ1-2
V gene: TRBV10-3
D gene: NA

CDR3 DNA: TGTGCCAGCAGCTTAGGGAGGCGGCCACTGAACTCCTACGAGCAGTACTTC
CDR3 protein: CASSLGRRPLNSYEQYF
CDR3 length: 17
clone size: NA
J gene: TRBJ2-7
V gene: TRBV13
D gene: NA

CDR3 DNA: TGTGCCAGCAGCTTAGCTGGACAGGACCGCGTATATGGCTACACCTTC
CDR3 protein: CASSLAGQDRVYGYTF
CDR3 length: 16
clone size: NA
J gene: TRBJ1-2
V gene: TRBV7-9
D gene: TRBD1

CDR3 DNA: TGTGCCAGCAGCTCTTTACAGGGTGGTGGCACAGATACGCAGTATTTT
CDR3 protein: CASSSLQGGGTDTQYF
CDR3 length: 16
clone size: NA
J gene: TRBJ2-3
V gene: TRBV7-3
D gene: NA

CDR3 DNA: TGTGCCAGCAGCTCCCGGACAGGGAGGACCGGGGAGCTGTTTTTT
CDR3 protein: CASSSRTGRTGELFF
CDR3 length: 15
clone size: NA
J gene: TRBJ2-2
V gene: TRBV11-2
D gene: TRBD1

CDR3 DNA: TGCGCCAGCAGCCTCAATCCAGACAGGGGAGAGACCCAGTACTTC
CDR3 protein: CASSLNPDRGETQYF
CDR3 length: 15
clone size: NA
J gene: TRBJ2-5
V gene: TRBV5-1
D gene: TRBD1

CDR3 DNA: TGCGCCAGCAGCTTGGACGGGGGGGCCGGGGAGCTGTTTTTT
CDR3 protein: CASSLDGGAGELFF
CDR3 length: 14
clone size: NA
J gene: TRBJ2-2
V gene: TRBV5-1
D gene: TRBD2

CDR3 DNA: TGTGCCAGCCTCGGGGGGTCGTGGGAAAAACTGTTTTTT
CDR3 protein: CASLGGSWEKLFF
CDR3 length: 13
clone size: NA
J gene: TRBJ1-4
V gene: TRBV28
D gene: NA

CDR3 DNA: TGTGCCAGCAGCTTACGACAGGGTAGTCTGCAGCCCCAGCATTTT
CDR3 protein: CASSLRQGSLQPQHF
CDR3 length: 15
clone size: NA
J gene: TRBJ1-5
V gene: TRBV7-2
D gene: TRBD1

CDR3 DNA: TGTGCCAGTAGTATGGGGACTAGCGCCTACAATGAGCAGTTCTTC
CDR3 protein: CASSMGTSAYNEQFF
CDR3 length: 15
clone size: few
J gene: TRBJ2-1
V gene: TRBV19
D gene: TRBD2

CDR3 DNA: TGTGCCAGCAGCTTAAGGCAGGGCCTAAGCTCTGGGGCCAACGTCCTGACTTTC
CDR3 protein: CASSLRQGLSSGANVLTF
CDR3 length: 18
clone size: NA
J gene: TRBJ2-6
V gene: TRBV7-9
D gene: NA

CDR3 DNA: TGTGCCATCAGTGACAGGGTAGGTAGCAATCAGCCCCAGCATTTT
CDR3 protein: CAISDRVGSNQPQHF
CDR3 length: 15
clone size: NA
J gene: TRBJ1-5
V gene: TRBV10-3
D gene: NA

CDR3 DNA: TGTGCCAGCAGTTTACATAGGGGCACTGAAGCTTTCTTT
CDR3 protein: CASSLHRGTEAFF
CDR3 length: 13
clone size: NA
J gene: TRBJ1-1
V gene: TRBV27
D gene: NA

CDR3 DNA: TGTGCGACTGGACAGAGAAATAACTATGGCTACACCTTC
CDR3 protein: CATGQRNNYGYTF
CDR3 length: 13
clone size: NA
J gene: TRBJ1-2
V gene: TRBV19
D gene: NA

CDR3 DNA: TGTGCCAGTGGACCCGGGGGCAGGGGGCGTCAGCCCCAGCATTTT
CDR3 protein: CASGPGGRGRQPQHF
CDR3 length: 15
clone size: NA
J gene: TRBJ1-5
V gene: TRBV19
D gene: TRBD1

CDR3 DNA: TGTGCCAGCTCACTGACAGGGGACGGGAACACCGGGGAGCTGTTTTTT
CDR3 protein: CASSLTGDGNTGELFF
CDR3 length: 16
clone size: NA
J gene: TRBJ2-2
V gene: TRBV18
D gene: TRBD1

CDR3 DNA: TGTGCCAGCAGTTACGCGGCGGGAGGCACAGATACGCAGTATTTT
CDR3 protein: CASSYAAGGTDTQYF
CDR3 length: 15
clone size: NA
J gene: TRBJ2-3
V gene: TRBV6-5
D gene: TRBD2

CDR3 DNA: TGTGCCAGCAGTTCCGCCTCGGGCGGGGGCAATGAGCAGTTCTTC
CDR3 protein: CASSSASGGGNEQFF
CDR3 length: 15
clone size: NA
J gene: TRBJ2-1
V gene: TRBV6-5
D gene: TRBD2

CDR3 DNA: TGTGCCACCGGGGGGGATGGCACTGAAGCTTTCTTT
CDR3 protein: CATGGDGTEAFF
CDR3 length: 12
clone size: medium-sized
J gene: TRBJ1-1
V gene: TRBV27
D gene: NA

CDR3 DNA: TGTGCCAGCAGCCAGGGCACACTTCGTACCAACAATGAGCAGTTCTTC
CDR3 protein: CASSQGTLRTNNEQFF
CDR3 length: 16
clone size: NA
J gene: TRBJ2-1
V gene: TRBV4-2
D gene: NA

CDR3 DNA: TGCAGCGTTGATGGTGGGCAGGGCCAAGAGACCCAGTACTTC
CDR3 protein: CSVDGGQGQETQYF
CDR3 length: 14
clone size: NA
J gene: TRBJ2-5
V gene: TRBV29-1
D gene: NA

CDR3 DNA: TGTGCCAGCTCCCTAAATGCACTAGCTTCTCCAGCGCAGTTCTTC
CDR3 protein: CASSLNALASPAQFF
CDR3 length: 15
clone size: few
J gene: TRBJ2-1
V gene: TRBV3-1/TRBV3-2
D gene: NA

CDR3 DNA: TGTGCCAGCAGCCCAGGCGCCCACCTATTCTACTTC
CDR3 protein: CASSPGAHLFYF
CDR3 length: 12
clone size: NA
J gene: TRBJ2-7
V gene: TRBV3-1/TRBV3-2
D gene: NA

CDR3 DNA: TGCAGCGTTGGGGGGGGCGGTGAAAAACTGTTTTTT
CDR3 protein: CSVGGGGEKLFF
CDR3 length: 12
clone size: NA
J gene: TRBJ1-4
V gene: TRBV29-1
D gene: NA

CDR3 DNA: TGTGCCAGCAGCCAAAACCATCGACAGGGGGGAAACTATGGCTACACCTTC
CDR3 protein: CASSQNHRQGGNYGYTF
CDR3 length: 17
clone size: NA
J gene: TRBJ1-2
V gene: TRBV4-2
D gene: TRBD1

CDR3 DNA: TGTGCCAGCCGTACCCTAAATGAGCAGTTCTTC
CDR3 protein: CASRTLNEQFF
CDR3 length: 11
clone size: NA
J gene: TRBJ2-1
V gene: TRBV5-4
D gene: NA

CDR3 DNA: TGCGCCAGCAGCCCCGCCTGGGAGGGGAACTATGGCTACACCTTC
CDR3 protein: CASSPAWEGNYGYTF
CDR3 length: 15
clone size: few
J gene: TRBJ1-2
V gene: TRBV10-2
D gene: NA

CDR3 DNA: TGTGCCAGCAGCCTCATAGCGGGGACTAGCACAGATACGCAGTATTTT
CDR3 protein: CASSLIAGTSTDTQYF
CDR3 length: 16
clone size: NA
J gene: TRBJ2-3
V gene: TRBV7-9
D gene: TRBD2

CDR3 DNA: TGTGCCAGCTCACCACCGAGCGGAGTTGGGAACACTGAAGCTTTCTTT
CDR3 protein: CASSPPSGVGNTEAFF
CDR3 length: 16
clone size: NA
J gene: TRBJ1-1
V gene: TRBV18
D gene: NA

CDR3 DNA: TGTGCCAGCTGTGCCTTGCGGGCTTTCTTT
CDR3 protein: CASCALRAFF
CDR3 length: 10
clone size: NA
J gene: TRBJ1-1
V gene: TRBV12-3/TRBV12-4
D gene: NA

CDR3 DNA: TGTGCCAGCAGTTACGCCCGGGGAGGCGAAAAACTGTTTTTT
CDR3 protein: CASSYARGGEKLFF
CDR3 length: 14
clone size: NA
J gene: TRBJ1-4
V gene: TRBV6-2/TRBV6-3
D gene: NA

CDR3 DNA: TGCGCCAGCAGCCCGAGCCTCTCGTTTAACTATGGAGGCTACACCTTC
CDR3 protein: CASSPSLSFNYGGYTF
CDR3 length: 16
clone size: NA
J gene: TRBJ1-2
V gene: TRBV5-1
D gene: NA

CDR3 DNA: TGTGCCAGCAGTTTATCCCAGGTGGATGGCTACACCTTC
CDR3 protein: CASSLSQVDGYTF
CDR3 length: 13
clone size: few
J gene: TRBJ1-2
V gene: TRBV27
D gene: NA

CDR3 DNA: TGTGCCAGTAGCGTACAGGGAGTACGGGATGGCTACACCTTC
CDR3 protein: CASSVQGVRDGYTF
CDR3 length: 14
clone size: few
J gene: TRBJ1-2
V gene: TRBV19
D gene: NA